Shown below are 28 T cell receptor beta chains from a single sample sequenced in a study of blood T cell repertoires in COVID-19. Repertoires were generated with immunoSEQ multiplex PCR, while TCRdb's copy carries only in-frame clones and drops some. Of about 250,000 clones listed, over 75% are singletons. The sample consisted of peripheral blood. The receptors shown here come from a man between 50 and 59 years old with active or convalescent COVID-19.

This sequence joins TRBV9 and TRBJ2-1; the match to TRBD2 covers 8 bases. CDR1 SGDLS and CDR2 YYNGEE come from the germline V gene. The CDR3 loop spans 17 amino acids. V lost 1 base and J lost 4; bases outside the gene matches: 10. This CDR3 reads CASSVRASGRSYNEQFF. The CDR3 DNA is TGTGCCAGCAGCGTACGTGCGAGCGGGAGATCATACAATGAGCAGTTCTTC.

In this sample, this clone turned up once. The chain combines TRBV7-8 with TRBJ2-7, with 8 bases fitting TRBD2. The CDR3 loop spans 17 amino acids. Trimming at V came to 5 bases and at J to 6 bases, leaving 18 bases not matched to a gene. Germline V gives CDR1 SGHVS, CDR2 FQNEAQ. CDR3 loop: CASSRESSGASTREQYF. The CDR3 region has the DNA TGTGCCAGCAGCCGAGAAAGTAGCGGGGCTAGTACTCGCGAGCAGTACTTC.

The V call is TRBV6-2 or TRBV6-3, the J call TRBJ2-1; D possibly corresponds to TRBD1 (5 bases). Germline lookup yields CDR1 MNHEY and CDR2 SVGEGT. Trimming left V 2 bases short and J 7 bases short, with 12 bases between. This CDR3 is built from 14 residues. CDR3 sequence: CASSYPGNTNEQFF. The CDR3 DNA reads TGTGCCAGCAGTTACCCAGGGAATACGAATGAGCAGTTCTTC.

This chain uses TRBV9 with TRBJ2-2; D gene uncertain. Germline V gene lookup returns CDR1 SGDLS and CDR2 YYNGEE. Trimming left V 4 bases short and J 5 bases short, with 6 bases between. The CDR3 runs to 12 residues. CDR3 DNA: TGTGCCAGCAGCTTGCGGACCGGGGAGCTGTTTTTT. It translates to CASSLRTGELFF.

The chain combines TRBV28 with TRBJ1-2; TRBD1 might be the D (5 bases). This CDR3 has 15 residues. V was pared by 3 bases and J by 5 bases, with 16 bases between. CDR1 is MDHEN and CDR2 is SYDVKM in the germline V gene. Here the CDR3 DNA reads TGTGCCAGCAGTTTTCCCAGGGCCGCATCGTATGGCTACACCTTC. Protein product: CASSFPRAASYGYTF.

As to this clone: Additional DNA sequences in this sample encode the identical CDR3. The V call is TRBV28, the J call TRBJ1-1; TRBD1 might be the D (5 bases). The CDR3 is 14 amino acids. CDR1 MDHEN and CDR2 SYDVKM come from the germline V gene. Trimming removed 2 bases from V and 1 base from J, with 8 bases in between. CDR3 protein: CASSLRGRNTEAFF. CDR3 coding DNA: TGTGCCAGCAGTTTAAGGGGAAGGAACACTGAAGCTTTCTTT. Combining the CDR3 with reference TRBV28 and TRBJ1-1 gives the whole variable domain DVKVTQSSRYLVKRTGEKVFLECVQDMDHENMFWYRQDPGLGLRLIYFSYDVKMKEKGDIPEGYSVSREKKERFSLILESASTNQTSMYLCASSLRGRNTEAFFGQGTRLTVV.

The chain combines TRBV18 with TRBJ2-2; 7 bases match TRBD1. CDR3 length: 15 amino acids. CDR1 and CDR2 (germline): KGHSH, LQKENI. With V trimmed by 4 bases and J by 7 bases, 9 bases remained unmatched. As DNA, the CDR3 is TGTGCCAGCTCACTGCAATTGGGACAGTTCGGGGAGCTGTTTTTT. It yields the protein CASSLQLGQFGELFF.

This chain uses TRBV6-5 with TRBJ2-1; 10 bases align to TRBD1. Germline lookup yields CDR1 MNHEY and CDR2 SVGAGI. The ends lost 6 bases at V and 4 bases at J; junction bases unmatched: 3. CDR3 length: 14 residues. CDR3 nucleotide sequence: TGTGCCAGCAGGTCGGGACAGGGGTACAATGAGCAGTTCTTC. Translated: CASRSGQGYNEQFF.

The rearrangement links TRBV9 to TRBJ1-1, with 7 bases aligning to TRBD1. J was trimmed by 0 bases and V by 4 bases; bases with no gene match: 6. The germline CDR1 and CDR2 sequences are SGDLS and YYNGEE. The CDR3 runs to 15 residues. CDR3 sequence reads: CASSRRTGMNTEAFF. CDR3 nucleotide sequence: TGTGCCAGCAGCCGACGGACAGGAATGAACACTGAAGCTTTCTTT.

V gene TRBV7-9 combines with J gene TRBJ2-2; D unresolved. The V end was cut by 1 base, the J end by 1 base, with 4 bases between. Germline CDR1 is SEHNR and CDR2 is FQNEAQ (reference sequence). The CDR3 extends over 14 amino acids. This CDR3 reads CASSLGQNTGELFF. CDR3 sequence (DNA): TGTGCCAGCAGCTTAGGGCAGAACACCGGGGAGCTGTTTTTT.

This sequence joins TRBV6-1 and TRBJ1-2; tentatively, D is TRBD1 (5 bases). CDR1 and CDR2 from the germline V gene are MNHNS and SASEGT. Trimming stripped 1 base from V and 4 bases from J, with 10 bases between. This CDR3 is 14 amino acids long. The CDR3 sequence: CASSEGGGGYGYTF. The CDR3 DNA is TGTGCCAGCAGTGAAGGGGGGGGTGGCTATGGCTACACCTTC.

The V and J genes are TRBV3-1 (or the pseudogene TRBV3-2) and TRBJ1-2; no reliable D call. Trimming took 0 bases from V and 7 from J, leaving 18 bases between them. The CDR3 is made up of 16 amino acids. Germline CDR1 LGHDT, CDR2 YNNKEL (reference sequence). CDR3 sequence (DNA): TGTGCCAGCAGCCAAGAACGGACCGCCGGGATCCCTGGCTACACCTTC. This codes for CASSQERTAGIPGYTF.

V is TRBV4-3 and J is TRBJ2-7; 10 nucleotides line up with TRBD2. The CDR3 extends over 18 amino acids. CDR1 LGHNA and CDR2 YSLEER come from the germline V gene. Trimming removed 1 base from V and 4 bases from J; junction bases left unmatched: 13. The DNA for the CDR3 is TGCGCCAGCAGCCAAGTAGCGGCTAGCGGGAGCATCCGGTACGAGCAGTACTTC. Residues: CASSQVAASGSIRYEQYF.

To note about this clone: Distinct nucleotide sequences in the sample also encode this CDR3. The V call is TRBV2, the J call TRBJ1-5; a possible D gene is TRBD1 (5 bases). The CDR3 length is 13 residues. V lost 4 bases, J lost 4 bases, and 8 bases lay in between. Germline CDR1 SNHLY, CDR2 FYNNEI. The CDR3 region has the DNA TGTGCCAGCAGTGGACAGCCAAATCAGCCCCAGCATTTT. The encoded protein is CASSGQPNQPQHF.

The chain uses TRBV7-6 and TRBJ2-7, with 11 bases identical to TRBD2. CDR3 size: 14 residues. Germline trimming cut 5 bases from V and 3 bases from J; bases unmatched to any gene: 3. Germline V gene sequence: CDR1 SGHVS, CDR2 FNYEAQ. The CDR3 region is CASSPGTSGYEQYF. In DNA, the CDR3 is TGTGCCAGCAGCCCCGGGACTAGCGGCTACGAGCAGTACTTC.

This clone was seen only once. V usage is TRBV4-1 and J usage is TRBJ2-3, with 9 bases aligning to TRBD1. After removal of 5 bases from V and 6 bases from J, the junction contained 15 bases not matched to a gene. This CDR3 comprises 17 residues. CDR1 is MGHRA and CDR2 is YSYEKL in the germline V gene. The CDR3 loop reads CASSFSRNRGREDTQYF. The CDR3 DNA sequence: TGCGCCAGCAGCTTTTCACGCAACAGGGGGCGTGAGGATACGCAGTATTTT.

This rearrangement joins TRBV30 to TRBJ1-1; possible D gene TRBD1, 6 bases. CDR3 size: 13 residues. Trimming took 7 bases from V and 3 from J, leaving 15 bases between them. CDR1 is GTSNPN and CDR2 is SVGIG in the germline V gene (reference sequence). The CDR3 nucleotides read TGTGCCTCCGGGGGGGGCACGGACACTGAAGCTTTCTTT. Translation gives CASGGGTDTEAFF.

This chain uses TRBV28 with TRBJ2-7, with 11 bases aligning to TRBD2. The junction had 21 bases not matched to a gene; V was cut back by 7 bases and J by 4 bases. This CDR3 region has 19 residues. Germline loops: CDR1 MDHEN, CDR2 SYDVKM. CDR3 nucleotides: TGTGCCAGCACTCTGGCCGGGGATCTCGGAACTAGCGGGAGTTACGAGCAGTACTTC. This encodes CASTLAGDLGTSGSYEQYF.

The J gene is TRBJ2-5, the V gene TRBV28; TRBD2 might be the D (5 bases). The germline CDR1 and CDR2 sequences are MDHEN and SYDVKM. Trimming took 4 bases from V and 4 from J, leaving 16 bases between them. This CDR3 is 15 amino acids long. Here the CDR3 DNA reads TGTGCCAGCAGTTCCCCCCGACTCAGCGGAGAGACCCAGTACTTC. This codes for CASSSPRLSGETQYF.

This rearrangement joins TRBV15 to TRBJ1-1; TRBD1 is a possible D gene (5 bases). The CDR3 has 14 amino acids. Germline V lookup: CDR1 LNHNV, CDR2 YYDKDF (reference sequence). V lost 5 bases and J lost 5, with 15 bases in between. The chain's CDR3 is CATSSGGKGTEAFF. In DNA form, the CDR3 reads TGTGCCACCAGCTCTGGGGGGAAGGGGACTGAAGCTTTCTTT.

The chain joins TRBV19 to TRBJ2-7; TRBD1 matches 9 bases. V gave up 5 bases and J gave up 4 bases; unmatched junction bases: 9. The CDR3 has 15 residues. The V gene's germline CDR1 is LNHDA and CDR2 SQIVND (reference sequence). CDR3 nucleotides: TGTGCCAGTAGTGCACAGGGGGCGGGTGGATACGAGCAGTACTTC. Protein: CASSAQGAGGYEQYF. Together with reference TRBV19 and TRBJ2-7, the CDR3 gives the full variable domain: DGGITQSPKYLFRKEGQNVTLSCEQNLNHDAMYWYRQDPGQGLRLIYYSQIVNDFQKGDIAEGYSVSREKKESFPLTVTSAQKNPTAFYLCASSAQGAGGYEQYFGPGTRLTVT.

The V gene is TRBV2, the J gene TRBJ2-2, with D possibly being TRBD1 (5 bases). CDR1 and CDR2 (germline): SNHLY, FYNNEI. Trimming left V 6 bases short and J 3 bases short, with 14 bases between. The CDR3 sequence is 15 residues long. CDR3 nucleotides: TGTGCCAGCAGAGAACAGGTGGTGGACACCGGGGAGCTGTTTTTT. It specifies CASREQVVDTGELFF. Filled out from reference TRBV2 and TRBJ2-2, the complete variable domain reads EPEVTQTPSHQVTQMGQEVILRCVPISNHLYFYWYRQILGQKVEFLVSFYNNEISEKSEIFDDQFSVERPDGSNFTLKIRSTKLEDSAMYFCASREQVVDTGELFFGEGSRLTVL.

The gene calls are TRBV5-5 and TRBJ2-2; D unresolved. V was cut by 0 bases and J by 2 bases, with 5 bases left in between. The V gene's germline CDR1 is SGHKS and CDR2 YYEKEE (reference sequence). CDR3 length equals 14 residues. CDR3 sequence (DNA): TGTGCCAGCAGCTTGGACAGTAACACCGGGGAGCTGTTTTTT. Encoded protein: CASSLDSNTGELFF.

The DNA of the CDR3 is TGTGCCAGCAGTTACGGACAGGGAGCCTACGAGCAGTACTTC. Protein sequence: CASSYGQGAYEQYF. The gene calls are TRBV6-5 and TRBJ2-7, with TRBD1 matching over 8 bases. There are 14 residues in the CDR3. Germline values: CDR1 MNHEY, CDR2 SVGAGI. With 2 bases clipped from V and 2 bases from J, the junction kept 2 bases outside the gene matches.

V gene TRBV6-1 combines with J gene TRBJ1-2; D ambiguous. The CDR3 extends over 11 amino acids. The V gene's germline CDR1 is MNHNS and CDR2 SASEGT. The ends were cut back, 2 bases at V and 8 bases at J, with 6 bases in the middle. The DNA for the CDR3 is TGTGCCAGCAGTGAAAAGAGAGGCTACACCTTC. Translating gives CASSEKRGYTF.

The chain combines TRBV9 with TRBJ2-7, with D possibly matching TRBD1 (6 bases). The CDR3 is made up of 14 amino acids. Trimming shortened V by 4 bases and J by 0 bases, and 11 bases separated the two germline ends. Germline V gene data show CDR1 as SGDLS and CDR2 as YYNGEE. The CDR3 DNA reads TGTGCCAGCAGCCTAAGACAGGCCTCCTACGAGCAGTACTTC. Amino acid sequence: CASSLRQASYEQYF.

The CDR3 region has the DNA TGTGCCAGCAGCCCATGGACAGGGCCCAATCAGCCCCAGCATTTT. Its translation: CASSPWTGPNQPQHF. This chain joins TRBV7-2 and TRBJ1-5; 8 bases are a match to TRBD1. Germline V gives CDR1 SGHTA, CDR2 FQGNSA. The CDR3 totals 15 residues. V dropped 5 bases and J dropped 3; count of bases not matched to a gene: 6.

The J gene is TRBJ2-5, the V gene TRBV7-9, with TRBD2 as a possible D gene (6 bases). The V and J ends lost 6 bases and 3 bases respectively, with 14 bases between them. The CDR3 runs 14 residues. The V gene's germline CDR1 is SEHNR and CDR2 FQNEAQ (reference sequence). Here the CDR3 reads CASSPVEGEETQYF. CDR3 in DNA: TGTGCCAGCAGTCCCGTGGAGGGTGAAGAGACCCAGTACTTC.